One and the same sample provided the 22 T cell receptor beta chains below, sequenced in a study of CD8 T cells in Susac syndrome. Reverse transcription of roughly 0.45 to 1 ug RNA was performed with random hexamers. TCRdb processed the immunoSEQ multiplex PCR reads anew with MiXCR; each CDR3 protein has one entry. The sample lists some 120,000 distinct CDR3 sequences, 90% to 95% occurring once. Specimen: CD4+ T cells from PBMCs. These receptors were taken from a human donor in good health.

The rearrangement joins TRBV6-5 to TRBJ2-7, with unresolved D. CDR3 length: 16 amino acids. The V end lost 0 bases, the J end lost 0 bases, and 12 bases lay between the germline ends. Per the germline V gene, CDR1 is MNHEY and CDR2 is SVGAGI. In DNA, the CDR3 is TGTGCCAGCAGTTACTCGAAAGGACGGAGCTCCTACGAGCAGTACTTC. This codes for CASSYSKGRSSYEQYF.

The gene calls are TRBV3-1 and TRBJ2-7; perhaps D is TRBD1 or TRBD2 (5 bases each). This CDR3 has 13 residues. Trimming pared 10 bases from V and 5 bases from J, leaving 18 bases between. Germline V lookup: CDR1 LGHDT, CDR2 YNNKEL (reference sequence). In DNA, the CDR3 is TGTGCCACCACGGGGCCCTCACACCACGAGCAGTACTTC. Translation: CATTGPSHHEQYF.

The rearrangement uses TRBV13 and TRBJ2-1; a weak D match, TRBD2 (6 bases). Trimming removed 1 base at V and 2 bases at J, with 12 bases between. Germline CDR1 and CDR2: PRHDT and FYEKMQ (reference sequence). This CDR3 region has 16 residues. In DNA, the CDR3 is TGTGCCAGCAGCTTAGAAAGGGGACTTCCCTACAATGAGCAGTTCTTC. Translation gives CASSLERGLPYNEQFF.

This chain connects TRBV19 to TRBJ2-7; D uncertain. V shed 2 bases and J shed 0 bases, with 14 bases lying between them. The germline V gene has CDR1 LNHDA and CDR2 SQIVND (reference sequence). This CDR3 has 16 residues. CDR3 in DNA: TGTGCCAGTAGTATAACAAAAACCACCAGCTCCTACGAGCAGTACTTC. Its translation: CASSITKTTSSYEQYF.

J is TRBJ2-6 and V is TRBV20-1; D is ambiguous. The CDR3 is 13 residues long. CDR1 and CDR2 from the germline V gene are DFQATT and SNEGSKA (reference sequence). V was shortened by 5 bases and J by 1 base, with 6 bases between the two germline ends. In DNA, the CDR3 is TGCAGTGCTCCCGGTTCTGGGGCCAACGTCCTGACTTTC. Translated: CSAPGSGANVLTF.

The chain recombines TRBV29-1 with TRBJ2-7; TRBD2 agrees at 7 bases. V gave up 2 bases and J gave up 4 bases; unmatched junction bases: 11. The CDR3 has 15 residues. Per germline, CDR1 SQVTM and CDR2 ANQGSEA. The CDR3 sequence is CSVELATRGSYEQYF. In DNA form, the CDR3 reads TGCAGCGTTGAATTAGCGACTCGCGGGAGTTACGAGCAGTACTTC.

Only one count was recorded for this clonotype. The genes are TRBV4-1 and TRBJ2-1; 7 positions match TRBD2. Germline assignment: CDR1 MGHRA and CDR2 YSYEKL. This CDR3 has 15 amino acids. The V and J ends lost 4 bases and 2 bases, in that order; junction bases with no gene match: 5. In DNA form, the CDR3 reads TGCGCCAGCAGCCGATCCAGCGGGACCTACAATGAGCAGTTCTTC. Protein sequence: CASSRSSGTYNEQFF.

V is TRBV7-6 and J is TRBJ1-2; tentative D call: TRBD1 (5 bases). The ends were cut back, 1 base at V and 6 bases at J, with 9 bases in the middle. The CDR3 is made up of 13 amino acids. CDR1 is SGHVS and CDR2 is FNYEAQ in the germline V gene. The CDR3 protein is CASSLGDRDGYTF. CDR3 bases: TGTGCCAGCAGCTTAGGCGACAGAGATGGCTACACCTTC.

Written as DNA, the CDR3 is TGCAGCGTCCGGACAGGGACGAACACCGGGGAGCTGTTTTTT. It translates to CSVRTGTNTGELFF. The genes are TRBV29-1 and TRBJ2-2, with 8 bases that match TRBD1. This CDR3 contains 14 residues. CDR1 is SQVTM, CDR2 ANQGSEA, per germline. V lost 6 bases, J lost 0 bases, and 3 bases stayed unmatched.

V and J are TRBV3-1 and TRBJ2-7; D is ambiguous. CDR1 and CDR2 (germline): LGHDT, YNNKEL (reference sequence). This CDR3 comprises 12 residues. V dropped 0 bases and J dropped 5 bases, with 5 bases sitting between them. The CDR3 protein is CASSQDSHEQYF. In DNA, the CDR3 is TGTGCCAGCAGCCAAGATTCCCACGAGCAGTACTTC.

V and J are TRBV3-1 and TRBJ2-7, with D perhaps matching TRBD1 (6 bases). V was cut by 0 bases and J by 4 bases, with 19 bases left in between. Germline V gives CDR1 LGHDT, CDR2 YNNKEL (reference sequence). CDR3 length: 17 residues. The CDR3 DNA sequence: TGTGCCAGCAGCCAAGACCTTTCCAGGGGTCCCGCATACGAGCAGTACTTC. Its translation: CASSQDLSRGPAYEQYF.

V gene TRBV29-1 combines with J gene TRBJ2-1; the D gene is possibly TRBD2 (6 bases). Trimming pared 5 bases from V and 0 bases from J, leaving 20 bases between. CDR3 length: 17 amino acids. Germline CDR1 SQVTM, CDR2 ANQGSEA. The CDR3 sequence is CSVRGGGNTVSYNEQFF. The CDR3 DNA follows: TGCAGCGTTCGAGGCGGCGGGAACACGGTCTCCTACAATGAGCAGTTCTTC.

The chain carries TRBV6-2 or TRBV6-3 and TRBJ1-5, with D possibly TRBD1 on 6 matching bases. This CDR3 spans 14 amino acids. The germline gives CDR1 MNHEY, CDR2 SVGEGT. Trimming removed 7 bases from V and 4 bases from J, with 14 bases in between. The CDR3: CASTSDRINQPQHF. The CDR3 region has the DNA TGTGCCAGCACTTCGGACAGAATAAATCAGCCCCAGCATTTT.

This chain links TRBV6-1 with TRBJ1-4; D remains unclear. The germline V and J ends were trimmed by 1 base and 3 bases, with 9 bases remaining between them. Per germline, CDR1 MNHNS and CDR2 SASEGT. CDR3 size: 15 residues. The DNA of the CDR3 is TGTGCCAGCAGTGAAGACGGGTACTCTAATGAAAAACTGTTTTTT. Its protein is CASSEDGYSNEKLFF.

The rearrangement joins TRBV12-3 or TRBV12-4 to TRBJ1-1, with D possibly matching TRBD1 (6 bases). V lost 6 bases and J 1 base, leaving 6 bases between the germline ends. The CDR3 sequence is 12 residues long. CDR3 sequence reads: CASRTGNTEAFF. DNA of the CDR3: TGTGCCAGCAGGACAGGGAACACTGAAGCTTTCTTT.

The J gene is TRBJ1-5, the V gene TRBV19; unclear D gene. CDR1 and CDR2 (germline): LNHDA, SQIVND (reference sequence). The V and J ends lost 8 bases and 10 bases respectively, with 12 bases between them. The CDR3 has 11 amino acids. This chain's CDR3 is CASAGLGPQHF. The CDR3 DNA sequence: TGTGCCAGTGCGGGGTTGGGACCCCAGCATTTT.

The rearrangement links TRBV5-4 to TRBJ2-3; unclear D gene. CDR1 and CDR2 (germline): SGHNT, YYREEE (reference sequence). V was pared by 1 base and J by 1 base, with 7 bases between. There are 14 residues in the CDR3. The CDR3 reads CASSLKSGTDTQYF. The CDR3 DNA is TGTGCCAGCAGCTTGAAGAGCGGCACAGATACGCAGTATTTT.

The chain links TRBV18 to TRBJ1-4; 7 positions agree with TRBD1. This CDR3 has 16 residues. Germline lookup yields CDR1 KGHSH and CDR2 LQKENI. J lost 8 bases, V lost 3 bases, and 12 bases had no gene match. The CDR3 protein is CASSPRTAQGDEKLFF. Here the CDR3 DNA reads TGTGCCAGCTCACCGAGGACAGCCCAGGGGGACGAAAAACTGTTTTTT.

The V call is TRBV18, the J call TRBJ2-3; TRBD2 is a possible D gene (6 bases). There are 16 residues in the CDR3. Trimming took 0 bases from V and 2 from J, leaving 12 bases between them. Germline values: CDR1 KGHSH, CDR2 LQKENI. CDR3 DNA sequence: TGTGCCAGCTCACCACCGGGACTCCGAAACACAGATACGCAGTATTTT. Protein: CASSPPGLRNTDTQYF.

The CDR3 region is CSVGSGLLTGELFF. Written as DNA, the CDR3 is TGCAGCGTTGGGTCAGGGTTGTTGACCGGGGAGCTGTTTTTT. This sequence joins TRBV29-1 and TRBJ2-2; perhaps TRBD1 as D (5 bases). The germline CDR1 and CDR2 sequences are SQVTM and ANQGSEA. V was clipped by 4 bases and J by 5 bases, with 14 bases between them. The CDR3 extends over 14 amino acids.

The V call is TRBV12-3 or TRBV12-4, the J call TRBJ2-4; possible D gene TRBD2, 5 bases. CDR3 length equals 14 residues. V was clipped by 7 bases and J by 2 bases, with 12 bases between them. CDR3 nucleotides: TGTGCCAGCAACACCGAGGGTACCAAAAACATTCAGTACTTC. Encoded protein: CASNTEGTKNIQYF.

The chain employs TRBV5-1 and TRBJ2-5, with D maybe TRBD2 (6 bases). Per the germline V gene, CDR1 is SGHRS and CDR2 is YFSETQ. The germline V and J ends were trimmed by 3 bases and 2 bases, with 14 bases remaining between them. The CDR3 runs to 15 residues. The CDR3 DNA follows: TGCGCCAGCAGCTCGCATCTAGCGTTACAAGAGACCCAGTACTTC. It specifies CASSSHLALQETQYF.